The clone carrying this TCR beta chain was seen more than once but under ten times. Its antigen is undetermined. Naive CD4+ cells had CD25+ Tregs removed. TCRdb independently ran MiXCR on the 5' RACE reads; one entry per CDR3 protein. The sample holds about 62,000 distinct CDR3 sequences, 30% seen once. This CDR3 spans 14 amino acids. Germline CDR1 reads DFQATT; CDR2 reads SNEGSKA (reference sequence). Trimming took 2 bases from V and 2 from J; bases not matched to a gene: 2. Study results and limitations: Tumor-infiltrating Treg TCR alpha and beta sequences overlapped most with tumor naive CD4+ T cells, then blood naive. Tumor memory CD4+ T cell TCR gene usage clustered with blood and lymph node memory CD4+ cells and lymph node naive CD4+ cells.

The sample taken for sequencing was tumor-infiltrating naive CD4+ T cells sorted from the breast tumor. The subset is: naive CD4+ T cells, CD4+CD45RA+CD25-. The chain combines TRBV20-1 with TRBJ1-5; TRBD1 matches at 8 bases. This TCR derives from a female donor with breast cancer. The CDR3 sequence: CSARQQGGNQPQHF. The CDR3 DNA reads TGCAGTGCTAGACAACAGGGGGGCAATCAGCCCCAGCATTTT.